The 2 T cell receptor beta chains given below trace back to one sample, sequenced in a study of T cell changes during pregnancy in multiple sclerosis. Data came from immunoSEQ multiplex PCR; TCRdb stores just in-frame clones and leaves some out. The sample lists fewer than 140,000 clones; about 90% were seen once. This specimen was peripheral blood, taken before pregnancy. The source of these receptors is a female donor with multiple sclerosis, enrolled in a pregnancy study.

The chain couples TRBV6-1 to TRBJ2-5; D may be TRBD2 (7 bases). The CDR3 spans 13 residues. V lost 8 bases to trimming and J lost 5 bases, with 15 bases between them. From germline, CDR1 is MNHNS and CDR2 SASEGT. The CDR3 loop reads CASLRGALETQYF. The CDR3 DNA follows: TGTGCCAGCCTTCGGGGGGCGTTGGAGACCCAGTACTTC.

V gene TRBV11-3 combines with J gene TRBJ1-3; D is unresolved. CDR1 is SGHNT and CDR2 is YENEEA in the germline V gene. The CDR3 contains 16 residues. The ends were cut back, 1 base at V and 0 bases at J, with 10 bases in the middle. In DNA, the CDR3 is TGTGCCAGCAGCTTAGGAGGTTCGAGCTCTGGAAACACCATATATTTT. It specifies CASSLGGSSSGNTIYF.